Presented here are 31 T cell receptor beta chains from one specimen sequenced in a study of CD8+ T cells in alopecia areata. Treatment given: oral pan-JAK inhibitor, 5-10 mg twice daily. Extracted from the samples, RNA was reverse transcribed into cDNA to serve as the sequencing template. TCRdb's copy holds only in-frame clones and misses some; the assay was immunoSEQ multiplex PCR. The repertoire holds 150,000 to 200,000 clones, approximately 61% seen once, with approximately 1% in the top ten. Source: CD4+ T cells sorted from blood, taken at week 24, from a patient treated with tofacitinib. The receptors here all came from a human donor with alopecia areata.

The V and J genes are TRBV30 and TRBJ1-1; D is unclear. Germline loops: CDR1 GTSNPN, CDR2 SVGIG (reference sequence). V dropped 3 bases and J dropped 0 bases, with 8 bases sitting between them. This CDR3 spans 13 amino acids. Written as DNA, the CDR3 is TGTGCCTGGAGGACGTCCTTGAACACTGAAGCTTTCTTT. This sequence encodes CAWRTSLNTEAFF.

V is TRBV7-7 and J is TRBJ1-2; no reliable D call. V lost 5 bases and J 6 bases, leaving 13 bases between the germline ends. The germline CDR1 and CDR2 sequences are SSHAT and FNYEAQ (reference sequence). The CDR3 has 13 residues. This CDR3 is CASSPIGSHGYTF. In DNA, the CDR3 is TGTGCCAGCAGCCCTATCGGGTCCCATGGCTACACCTTC.

The rearrangement links TRBV29-1 to TRBJ1-4; perhaps TRBD1 as D (5 bases). The CDR3 extends over 13 amino acids. The ends were cut back, 2 bases at V and 8 bases at J, with 12 bases in the middle. CDR1 and CDR2 (germline): SQVTM, ANQGSEA. This chain's CDR3 is CSVEWAGREKLFF. The CDR3 DNA is TGCAGCGTTGAATGGGCAGGGCGGGAAAAACTGTTTTTT. Together with reference TRBV29-1 and TRBJ1-4, the CDR3 gives the full variable domain: SAVISQKPSRDICQRGTSLTIQCQVDSQVTMMFWYRQQPGQSLTLIATANQGSEATYESGFVIDKFPISRPNLTFSTLTVSNMSPEDSSIYLCSVEWAGREKLFFGSGTQLSVL.

This clone was seen only a few times. The chain couples TRBV14 to TRBJ1-1; 7 bases align to TRBD1. Germline CDR1 and CDR2: SGHDN and FVKESK. The CDR3 has 13 amino acids. Losses at the gene ends were 4 bases for V and 9 bases for J; bases not matched to a gene: 8. This chain's CDR3 is CASSLYGTAKAFF. CDR3 sequence (DNA): TGTGCCAGCAGCCTATACGGGACAGCTAAAGCTTTCTTT.

The chain combines TRBV15 with TRBJ1-2, with 9 bases lining up with TRBD1. The CDR3 contains 15 residues. In germline, CDR1 is LNHNV, CDR2 YYDKDF (reference sequence). Trimming took 5 bases from V and 4 from J; bases not matched to a gene: 8. CDR3 in amino acids: CATSATPGQGYGYTF. In nucleotides, the CDR3 is TGTGCCACCAGCGCAACCCCGGGACAGGGCTATGGCTACACCTTC. Variable domain in full (rest from reference TRBV15 and TRBJ1-2): DAMVIQNPRYQVTQFGKPVTLSCSQTLNHNVMYWYQQKSSQAPKLLFHYYDKDFNNEADTPDNFQSRRPNTSFCFLDIRSPGLGDTAMYLCATSATPGQGYGYTFGSGTRLTVV.

This chain joins TRBV7-3 and TRBJ1-1; 7 nucleotides line up with TRBD1. The CDR3 is 13 residues long. The J segment lost 3 bases and the V segment lost 4 bases, leaving 2 bases of the junction unmatched. CDR1 SGHTA and CDR2 FQGTGA come from the germline V gene. The CDR3 DNA reads TGTGCCAGCAGCTCCGACAGGGACACTGAAGCTTTCTTT. It is translated as CASSSDRDTEAFF.

This chain connects TRBV6-1 to TRBJ2-3; no clear D. V was clipped by 1 base and J by 2 bases, with 10 bases between them. The germline CDR1 and CDR2 sequences are MNHNS and SASEGT. The length of the CDR3 is 15 residues. CDR3 loop: CASSEDGHTTDTQYF. CDR3 coding DNA: TGTGCCAGCAGTGAAGATGGGCATACCACAGATACGCAGTATTTT.

The chain carries TRBV27 and TRBJ1-6, with D possibly being TRBD1 (6 bases). This CDR3 spans 15 amino acids. V was clipped by 3 bases and J by 8 bases, with 14 bases between them. The germline gives CDR1 MNHEY, CDR2 SMNVEV (reference sequence). The CDR3 loop is CASSLAHRVDSPLHF. CDR3 coding DNA: TGTGCCAGCAGTTTGGCTCACAGGGTTGATTCACCCCTCCACTTT.

This chain uses TRBV4-3 with TRBJ1-5; maybe TRBD1 (5 bases). The V gene's germline CDR1 is LGHNA and CDR2 YSLEER. There are 15 residues in the CDR3. V lost 0 bases, J lost 3 bases, and 9 bases lay in between. This CDR3 is CASSQDGGVNQPQHF. The DNA for the CDR3 is TGCGCCAGCAGCCAAGATGGGGGGGTCAATCAGCCCCAGCATTTT.

V is TRBV30 and J is TRBJ2-5; 7 bases map to TRBD1. CDR3 size: 15 residues. Germline V lookup: CDR1 GTSNPN, CDR2 SVGIG (reference sequence). J lost 5 bases, V lost 5 bases, and 14 bases had no gene match. The CDR3 loop is CAWGRRQGMRETQYF. In DNA, the CDR3 is TGTGCCTGGGGGCGACGACAGGGAATGAGGGAGACCCAGTACTTC.

The rearrangement uses TRBV2 and TRBJ2-5; D is ambiguous. The CDR3 length is 16 residues. Trimming shortened V by 0 bases and J by 3 bases, and 14 bases separated the two germline ends. Germline V gene lookup returns CDR1 SNHLY and CDR2 FYNNEI. CDR3 DNA sequence: TGTGCCAGCAGTGAAGCGCTTCCGCGGATGGAAGAGACCCAGTACTTC. This translates into CASSEALPRMEETQYF. Variable domain in full (rest from reference TRBV2 and TRBJ2-5): EPEVTQTPSHQVTQMGQEVILRCVPISNHLYFYWYRQILGQKVEFLVSFYNNEISEKSEIFDDQFSVERPDGSNFTLKIRSTKLEDSAMYFCASSEALPRMEETQYFGPGTRLLVL.

The chain uses TRBV30 and TRBJ1-6, with D perhaps TRBD1 (5 bases). The CDR3 is 19 residues long. The V gene lost 3 bases and the J gene lost 0 bases, with 21 bases spanning the gap. Germline CDR1 reads GTSNPN; CDR2 reads SVGIG (reference sequence). In DNA form, the CDR3 reads TGTGCCTGGAGATCTCGGGCAGGGACGTCCGACTCCTATAATTCACCCCTCCACTTT. It encodes CAWRSRAGTSDSYNSPLHF.

This clone was detected only a few times. The V call is TRBV19, the J call TRBJ1-3; D call uncertain. CDR3 length: 14 residues. Trimming cost V 5 bases and J 0 bases, with 8 bases left between them. Germline lookup yields CDR1 LNHDA and CDR2 SQIVND (reference sequence). CDR3 region: CASSFDRSGNTIYF. In nucleotides, the CDR3 is TGTGCCAGTAGTTTTGACCGCTCTGGAAACACCATATATTTT.

The chain uses TRBV4-1 and TRBJ2-3; D ambiguous. The CDR3 extends over 16 amino acids. Trimming cost V 0 bases and J 6 bases, with 16 bases left between them. Germline V lookup: CDR1 MGHRA, CDR2 YSYEKL. The CDR3 is CASSQDSAPGSDTQYF. For the CDR3, the DNA is TGCGCCAGCAGCCAAGATTCGGCTCCTGGATCGGATACGCAGTATTTT.

The chain combines TRBV19 with TRBJ1-1, with TRBD1 matching 7 bases. This CDR3 region has 15 residues. Losses at the gene ends were 6 bases for V and 0 bases for J; bases not matched to a gene: 7. Germline V gene lookup returns CDR1 LNHDA and CDR2 SQIVND (reference sequence). For the CDR3, the DNA is TGTGCCAGTAGCCCGGGACAGATCATGAACACTGAAGCTTTCTTT. It codes for CASSPGQIMNTEAFF.

The gene calls are TRBV4-3 and TRBJ2-1, with D possibly being TRBD1 or TRBD2 (5 bases each). There are 15 residues in the CDR3. V was clipped by 0 bases and J by 10 bases, with 16 bases between them. In germline, CDR1 is LGHNA, CDR2 YSLEER. CDR3 DNA sequence: TGCGCCAGCAGCCAAGATCTCGGTACAGGAGGCGAGCAGTTCTTC. Protein: CASSQDLGTGGEQFF.

The chain recombines TRBV9 with TRBJ2-2; D may correspond to TRBD1 or TRBD2 (5 bases each). Germline V gene data show CDR1 as SGDLS and CDR2 as YYNGEE. This CDR3 has 13 residues. The V and J ends lost 2 bases and 3 bases respectively, with 5 bases between them. This CDR3 is CASSVGDTGELFF. CDR3 coding DNA: TGTGCCAGCAGCGTGGGGGACACCGGGGAGCTGTTTTTT. Together with reference TRBV9 and TRBJ2-2, the CDR3 gives the full variable domain: DSGVTQTPKHLITATGQRVTLRCSPRSGDLSVYWYQQSLDQGLQFLIQYYNGEERAKGNILERFSAQQFPDLHSELNLSSLELGDSALYFCASSVGDTGELFFGEGSRLTVL.

V and J are TRBV10-2 and TRBJ1-3; the D is unclear. CDR3 size: 14 residues. The ends were cut back, 4 bases at V and 4 bases at J, with 11 bases in the middle. The germline V gene encodes CDR1 WSHSY and CDR2 SAAADI. This chain's CDR3 is CASSGAETGNTIYF. The CDR3 coding sequence is TGCGCCAGCAGTGGGGCTGAAACCGGAAACACCATATATTTT.

The chain joins TRBV29-1 to TRBJ2-7; TRBD1 aligns across 12 bases. V shed 5 bases and J 4 bases; nucleotides not matched to a gene: 3. CDR3 size: 13 residues. Germline V gene sequence: CDR1 SQVTM, CDR2 ANQGSEA. CDR3: CSVPGQGAYEQYF. CDR3 DNA: TGCAGCGTTCCGGGACAGGGGGCATACGAGCAGTACTTC.

The V gene is TRBV10-3, the J gene TRBJ1-1; D perhaps matches TRBD1 (6 bases). V lost 6 bases and J lost 4, with 15 bases in between. This CDR3 has 14 amino acids. Per germline, CDR1 ENHRY and CDR2 SYGVKD. CDR3 protein: CAISTGLEGTEAFF. The CDR3 DNA sequence: TGTGCCATCAGCACAGGGTTAGAAGGCACTGAAGCTTTCTTT.

This chain uses TRBV7-2 with TRBJ2-7; weak D call: TRBD1 (5 bases). The CDR3 is 15 residues long. Trimming cost V 0 bases and J 0 bases, with 9 bases left between them. CDR1 and CDR2 from the germline V gene are SGHTA and FQGNSA. CDR3: CASSLARALSYEQYF. The CDR3 nucleotides are TGTGCCAGCAGCTTAGCCAGGGCGCTCTCCTACGAGCAGTACTTC.

This rearrangement joins TRBV29-1 to TRBJ2-7; 8 bases map to TRBD1. CDR1 and CDR2 from the germline V gene are SQVTM and ANQGSEA. This CDR3 contains 13 residues. V was clipped by 7 bases and J by 4 bases; unmatched bases: 9. The CDR3 protein is CSAYGTGEYEQYF. The DNA of the CDR3 is TGCAGCGCGTACGGGACAGGAGAGTACGAGCAGTACTTC.

There are a few counts of this clone. The rearrangement uses TRBV4-1 and TRBJ2-1; 8 bases map to TRBD2. CDR1 MGHRA and CDR2 YSYEKL come from the germline V gene. The CDR3 extends over 16 amino acids. V gave up 2 bases and J gave up 4 bases; unmatched junction bases: 7. The CDR3, as DNA: TGCGCCAGCAGCCAACCCGAGCGGGGGCCATACAATGAGCAGTTCTTC. Translating it yields CASSQPERGPYNEQFF.

V is TRBV4-3 and J is TRBJ1-2; weak D call: TRBD1 (5 bases). Trimming cost V 0 bases and J 3 bases, with 14 bases left between them. The CDR3 consists of 16 residues. Germline V gives CDR1 LGHNA, CDR2 YSLEER. The CDR3 is CASSQDNQGRDYGYTF. The CDR3 DNA follows: TGCGCCAGCAGCCAAGATAACCAGGGTCGGGACTATGGCTACACCTTC.

This clone turned up a few times. The genes are TRBV6-6 and TRBJ1-1; TRBD1 is a possible D gene (5 bases). This CDR3 comprises 12 residues. The germline V gene has CDR1 MNHNY and CDR2 SVGAGI (reference sequence). V lost 8 bases to trimming and J lost 3 bases, with 10 bases between them. The CDR3 sequence: CASRVGDTEAFF. For the CDR3, the DNA is TGTGCCAGCCGCGTAGGGGACACTGAAGCTTTCTTT.

The CDR3 spells CASSETGLNTGELFF. CDR3 in DNA: TGTGCCAGCAGTGAAACAGGGCTGAACACCGGGGAGCTGTTTTTT. The V and J genes are TRBV2 and TRBJ2-2, with D perhaps TRBD1 (6 bases). The germline V gene has CDR1 SNHLY and CDR2 FYNNEI. The ends were cut back, 2 bases at V and 1 base at J, with 8 bases in the middle. The CDR3 has 15 residues.

V is TRBV27 and J is TRBJ2-5; D is perhaps TRBD2 (5 bases). With 6 bases removed from V and 4 bases from J, the gap between germline ends came to 18 bases. There are 15 residues in the CDR3. Germline V gene sequence: CDR1 MNHEY, CDR2 SMNVEV (reference sequence). The CDR3 nucleotides are TGTGCCAGCAGACCCACCCCCGGGGTTCGAGAGACCCAGTACTTC. This sequence encodes CASRPTPGVRETQYF.

CDR3 residues: CSVIRQGGSLTGELFF. CDR3 sequence (DNA): TGCAGCGTCATTCGACAGGGCGGGAGTTTGACCGGGGAGCTGTTTTTT. The V gene is TRBV29-1, the J gene TRBJ2-2; either TRBD1 or TRBD2 may supply D (7 bases each). With 6 bases removed from V and 5 bases from J, the gap between germline ends came to 22 bases. Per the germline V gene, CDR1 is SQVTM and CDR2 is ANQGSEA. This CDR3 contains 16 residues.

V is TRBV6-6 and J is TRBJ1-2, with D unresolved. This CDR3 comprises 12 residues. The germline CDR1 and CDR2 sequences are MNHNY and SVGAGI (reference sequence). V lost 2 bases to trimming and J lost 8 bases, with 9 bases between them. CDR3 sequence reads: CASSYVADGYTF. As DNA, the CDR3 is TGTGCCAGCAGTTACGTGGCAGACGGCTACACCTTC.

This clone was seen a handful of times. CDR3 sequence: CASSQGQTTHGYTF. CDR3 DNA sequence: TGTGCCAGCAGCCAAGGACAGACTACCCATGGCTACACCTTC. The chain carries TRBV14 and TRBJ1-2; D perhaps matches TRBD1 (5 bases). Germline CDR1 is SGHDN and CDR2 is FVKESK. The CDR3 runs to 14 residues. V dropped 1 base and J dropped 6 bases, with 12 bases sitting between them.

This clone turned up a few times. V and J are TRBV11-1 and TRBJ2-7; TRBD2 is a possible D gene (6 bases). The ends were cut back, 6 bases at V and 0 bases at J, with 18 bases in the middle. The CDR3 covers 16 residues. Germline V gene lookup returns CDR1 SGHAT and CDR2 FQDESV (reference sequence). CDR3 sequence reads: CASRQGTAASSYEQYF. The CDR3 DNA sequence: TGTGCCAGCAGGCAAGGGACTGCAGCAAGCTCCTACGAGCAGTACTTC.